Below, 10 T cell receptor beta chains from the same sample are listed, as sequenced in a study of blood T cell repertoires in COVID-19. Repertoires were generated with immunoSEQ multiplex PCR, while TCRdb's copy carries only in-frame clones and drops some. The data show approximately 330,000 clones, with around 86% seen just once and about 4% held by the top ten. The source material was PBMCs or T cells enriched from blood (not recorded which). Source of these receptors: a woman aged 40-49 years with acute COVID-19.

V is TRBV7-9 and J is TRBJ1-2; D unresolved. V lost 2 bases to trimming and J lost 3 bases, with 16 bases between them. This CDR3 has 16 residues. Germline V gene lookup returns CDR1 SEHNR and CDR2 FQNEAQ (reference sequence). The CDR3: CASSLFGQKKYYGYTF. The CDR3 region has the DNA TGTGCCAGCAGCTTATTTGGGCAGAAAAAGTACTATGGCTACACCTTC.

CDR3 amino acids: CASSPVGGGGYGYTF. DNA of the CDR3: TGTGCCAGCAGCCCAGTAGGGGGGGGAGGCTATGGCTACACCTTC. The rearrangement joins TRBV11-2 to TRBJ1-2; D is perhaps TRBD1 (6 bases). Germline V CDR1 and CDR2: SGHAT, FQNNGV. The CDR3 covers 15 residues. V lost 5 bases to trimming and J lost 4 bases, with 17 bases between them.

In its sample, this clone was seen once. The rearrangement joins TRBV5-4 to TRBJ1-2; a possible D gene is TRBD1 (6 bases). CDR1 SGHNT and CDR2 YYREEE come from the germline V gene (reference sequence). The V end was cut by 5 bases, the J end by 8 bases, with 19 bases between. The CDR3 consists of 14 residues. The CDR3 loop is CASRITGNAGGYTF. The CDR3 region has the DNA TGTGCCAGCAGAATAACAGGGAACGCTGGCGGCTACACCTTC.

The V call is TRBV4-3, the J call TRBJ1-1; TRBD1 matches at 10 bases. The length of the CDR3 is 16 residues. The V segment lost 4 bases and the J segment 6 bases; nucleotides outside the gene matches: 11. Germline V gene lookup returns CDR1 LGHNA and CDR2 YSLEER. DNA of the CDR3: TGCGCCAGCAGCCCGAAAAGGGGACAGGGGTTTCCTGAAGCTTTCTTT. Translated: CASSPKRGQGFPEAFF.

V and J are TRBV2 and TRBJ2-3; 11 bases are a match to TRBD2. J gave up 1 base and V 5 bases, and 2 bases lay outside the gene matches. The CDR3 spans 15 residues. Germline V gives CDR1 SNHLY, CDR2 FYNNEI. CDR3 residues: CASSIAGGGTDTQYF. The DNA for the CDR3 is TGTGCCAGCAGTATAGCGGGAGGGGGCACAGATACGCAGTATTTT.

The chain joins TRBV3-1 (or the pseudogene TRBV3-2) to TRBJ1-5, with D unclear. Between the trimmed V and J ends, which lost 1 base and 4 bases, there was a span of 8 bases. This CDR3 contains 14 residues. Germline lookup yields CDR1 LGHDT and CDR2 YNNKEL (reference sequence). In DNA form, the CDR3 reads TGTGCCAGCAGCCAAGCAGGCACTAATCAGCCCCAGCATTTT. Translation gives CASSQAGTNQPQHF.

This clone occurred a few times. This chain links TRBV25-1 with TRBJ1-5, with D possibly being TRBD1 (5 bases). Per germline, CDR1 MGHDK and CDR2 SYGVNS. V dropped 2 bases and J dropped 0 bases, with 8 bases sitting between them. This CDR3 has 15 amino acids. The CDR3 bases are TGTGCCAGCAGTGAAGGGGCCTATAGCAATCAGCCCCAGCATTTT. The encoded protein is CASSEGAYSNQPQHF.

This clone has only one observation. The gene calls are TRBV7-9 and TRBJ2-3; D remains ambiguous. V shed 7 bases and J shed 4 bases, with 6 bases lying between them. This CDR3 has 11 amino acids. CDR1 is SEHNR and CDR2 is FQNEAQ in the germline V gene (reference sequence). The CDR3 reads CASTEADTQYF. CDR3 nucleotides: TGTGCCAGCACCGAGGCAGATACGCAGTATTTT.

The V and J genes are TRBV7-2 and TRBJ1-2; possibly TRBD1 for D (5 bases). Germline loops: CDR1 SGHTA, CDR2 FQGNSA. Trimming removed 5 bases from V and 7 bases from J, with 11 bases in between. This CDR3 is built from 12 residues. CDR3: CASSLDRGGYTF. Here the CDR3 DNA reads TGTGCCAGCAGCCTTGATAGGGGTGGCTACACCTTC.

V usage is TRBV14 and J usage is TRBJ1-4; D not resolved. The CDR3 runs to 13 residues. The germline V gene has CDR1 SGHDN and CDR2 FVKESK. Trimming took off 3 bases at V and 11 bases at J, with 13 bases between the two ends. The CDR3 DNA is TGTGCCAGCAGCCAGTTCCCGGGTGGGAAACTGTTTTTT. Translated: CASSQFPGGKLFF.